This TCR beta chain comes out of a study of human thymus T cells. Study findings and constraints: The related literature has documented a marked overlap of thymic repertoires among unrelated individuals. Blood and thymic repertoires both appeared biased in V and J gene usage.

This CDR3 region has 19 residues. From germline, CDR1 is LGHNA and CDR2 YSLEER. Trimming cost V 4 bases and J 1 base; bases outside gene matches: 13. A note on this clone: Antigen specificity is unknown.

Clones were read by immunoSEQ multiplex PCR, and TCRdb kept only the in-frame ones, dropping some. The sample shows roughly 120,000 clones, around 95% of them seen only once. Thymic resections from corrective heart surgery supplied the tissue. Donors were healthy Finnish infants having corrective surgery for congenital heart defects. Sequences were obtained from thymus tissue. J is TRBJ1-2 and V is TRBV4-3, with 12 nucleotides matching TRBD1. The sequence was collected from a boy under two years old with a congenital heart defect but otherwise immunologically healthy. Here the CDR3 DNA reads TGCGCCAGCAGCCGTAGATCCCGGGACAGGGGGCCCCTTAACTATGGCTACACCTTC. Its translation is CASSRRSRDRGPLNYGYTF.